The entry that follows covers one TCR beta chain sequence. The entry originates in a study of CD8 T cells in Susac syndrome. Stable or active relapsing-remitting multiple sclerosis, untreated and meeting revised McDonald criteria, defined the controls. Negative isolation was used for CD8+ and CD4+ T cells, and FACS enrichment was applied to TEMRA cells. CDR1 is GTSNPN and CDR2 is SVGIG in the germline V gene (reference sequence). The V and J ends lost 0 bases and 7 bases, in that order; junction bases with no gene match: 10. The CDR3 contains 16 residues. RNA amounts of roughly 0.5 to 1 ug underwent reverse transcription with random hexamers. Multiplex immunoSEQ PCR targeted 54 Vbeta and 13 Jbeta TCR beta segments. TCRdb fed the immunoSEQ multiplex PCR reads into MiXCR, producing one record per CDR3 protein. The data show 400,000 or so distinct CDR3 sequences, about 85% seen once.

Sequencing input: CD8+ T cells from PBMCs. The clonotype was recovered from a human donor with multiple sclerosis. The chain uses TRBV30 and TRBJ2-1; 9 bases fit TRBD2. The CDR3 loop is CAWSVLGRGGPNEQFF. CDR3 nucleotides: TGTGCCTGGAGTGTACTCGGGCGGGGGGGCCCAAATGAGCAGTTCTTC.